This entry is about one TCR beta chain. Its antigen is still unknown. The CDR3 is made up of 11 amino acids. With 4 bases removed from V and 6 bases from J, the gap between germline ends came to 7 bases. Germline values: CDR1 SEHNR, CDR2 FQNEAQ (reference sequence). The sample belongs to a study of T cells after yellow fever vaccination. Study-level information: Any fraction with a low cell number was prepared using SMART-Seq v4 Ultra Low Input.

Broader study findings: Abundant clonotypes (contaminants from the bulk population) could be present in FACS-sorted repertoires.

TCRdb reprocessed the 5' RACE reads with MiXCR, giving one entry per CDR3 protein. This table has nearly 300,000 distinct CDR3 sequences, 8.7% appearing once. This TCR derives from a man in his late teens or twenties who received the YFV17D yellow fever vaccine. V and J are TRBV7-9 and TRBJ2-7; the D is unclear. The starting material was CD4+ T cells sorted from PBMCs, obtained 5 days after the yellow fever booster vaccination. The CDR3 protein is CASSSGREQYF. In nucleotides, the CDR3 is TGTGCCAGCAGCTCCGGGCGCGAGCAGTACTTC.